Below are 9 T cell receptor beta chains sequenced from a single sample in a study of cytomegalovirus exposure and HLA in healthy donors. The assay was immunoSEQ multiplex PCR, and TCRdb's table has in-frame clones only and misses some. The sample contains roughly 260,000 clones, nearly 90% of which appear only once. What was sequenced was PBMCs. The receptors derive from a woman between 18 and 30 years old in good health and CMV-seronegative.

This clone was observed a few times. The chain combines TRBV27 with TRBJ1-2; 7 bases map to TRBD1. CDR3 length: 14 amino acids. V lost 0 bases to trimming and J lost 6 bases; unmatched junction nucleotides: 4. Germline lookup yields CDR1 MNHEY and CDR2 SMNVEV (reference sequence). CDR3 nucleotide sequence: TGTGCCAGCAGTTTATCGAGGGGGCTAGATGGCTACACCTTC. It is translated as CASSLSRGLDGYTF.

This chain links TRBV6-1 with TRBJ2-7; D is perhaps TRBD1 (6 bases). Trimming removed 5 bases from V and 3 bases from J, with 14 bases in between. Germline CDR1 MNHNS, CDR2 SASEGT. The CDR3 loop spans 14 amino acids. The DNA for the CDR3 is TGTGCCAGCAGTAGCGAGGGCAGGGGCTACGAGCAGTACGTC. This gives the protein CASSSEGRGYEQYV.

This clone was detected only a few times. The chain joins TRBV28 to TRBJ1-6, with 11 positions matching TRBD1. Trimming at V came to 11 bases and at J to 7 bases, leaving 4 bases not matched to a gene. Germline values: CDR1 MDHEN, CDR2 SYDVKM. This CDR3 region has 13 residues. The CDR3 DNA reads TGTGCCCTCCGGGACAGGGGGAATTCACCCCTCCACTTT. Translating it yields CALRDRGNSPLHF.

The gene calls are TRBV27 and TRBJ1-2, with D possibly being TRBD1 (5 bases). The V end was cut by 2 bases, the J end by 5 bases, with 12 bases between. The CDR3 is 14 amino acids. Germline loops: CDR1 MNHEY, CDR2 SMNVEV (reference sequence). CDR3 region: CASSLIAQGYGYTF. In DNA form, the CDR3 reads TGTGCCAGCAGTTTAATAGCTCAGGGTTATGGCTACACCTTC.

CDR3 DNA: TGTGCCAGCAGTTACCAGGGAAGTGAGCAGTTCTTC. Translating it yields CASSYQGSEQFF. V and J are TRBV27 and TRBJ2-1, with D maybe TRBD1 (5 bases). This CDR3 is built from 12 residues. V was shortened by 4 bases and J by 9 bases, with 10 bases between the two germline ends. Germline V gene data show CDR1 as MNHEY and CDR2 as SMNVEV (reference sequence).

The chain has TRBV5-4 and TRBJ1-1, with D possibly TRBD1 on 6 matching bases. Germline assignment: CDR1 SGHNT and CDR2 YYREEE (reference sequence). V lost 1 base, J lost 4 bases, and 14 bases lay in between. This CDR3 region has 15 residues. The CDR3 region is CASSLLPGVGTEAFF. The CDR3 DNA sequence: TGTGCCAGCAGCTTGTTACCAGGGGTTGGCACTGAAGCTTTCTTT.

The chain uses TRBV9 and TRBJ2-3, with D possibly being TRBD1 (6 bases). The germline gives CDR1 SGDLS, CDR2 YYNGEE. The CDR3 covers 17 residues. V lost 0 bases, J lost 3 bases, and 17 bases lay in between. CDR3 in amino acids: CASSVGPQGRRTDTQYF. The CDR3 DNA sequence: TGTGCCAGCAGCGTAGGACCGCAGGGGCGTCGGACAGATACGCAGTATTTT. Combining the CDR3 with reference TRBV9 and TRBJ2-3 gives the whole variable domain DSGVTQTPKHLITATGQRVTLRCSPRSGDLSVYWYQQSLDQGLQFLIQYYNGEERAKGNILERFSAQQFPDLHSELNLSSLELGDSALYFCASSVGPQGRRTDTQYFGPGTRLTVL.

Written as DNA, the CDR3 is TGTGCCAGCGCGTTAACAGGGGGCATCACCGGGGAGCTGTTTTTT. The encoded protein is CASALTGGITGELFF. V is TRBV2 and J is TRBJ2-2; 9 bases align to TRBD1. CDR3 length: 15 amino acids. V dropped 8 bases and J dropped 4; count of bases not matched to a gene: 8. In germline, CDR1 is SNHLY, CDR2 FYNNEI.

The chain carries TRBV27 and TRBJ1-4; no clear D gene. The V and J ends lost 6 bases and 2 bases respectively, with 16 bases between them. Per germline, CDR1 MNHEY and CDR2 SMNVEV (reference sequence). CDR3 length equals 16 residues. The CDR3 DNA sequence: TGTGCCAGCAGCCCCCGCATTAGAGGGACTAATGAAAAACTGTTTTTT. Translation: CASSPRIRGTNEKLFF. The full variable domain, with the rest looked up from reference TRBV27 and TRBJ1-4, is EAQVTQNPRYLITVTGKKLTVTCSQNMNHEYMSWYRQDPGLGLRQIYYSMNVEVTDKGDVPEGYKVSRKEKRNFPLILESPSPNQTSLYFCASSPRIRGTNEKLFFGSGTQLSVL.